The clone carrying this T cell receptor beta chain was detected once. This sample stems from a study of CD8 T cells in Susac syndrome. The RNA, about 0.45 to 1 ug, was put through reverse transcription using random hexamers. Amplification of TCR beta CDR3 was carried out by immunoSEQ multiplex PCR, which covered 54 Vbeta and 13 Jbeta segments. TCRdb fed the immunoSEQ multiplex PCR reads into MiXCR, producing one record per CDR3 protein. The profile shows fewer than 200,000 distinct CDR3 sequences, 85% to 95% of them singletons. Sequencing of TCR beta was performed on blood CD8+ T cells and on blood CD4+ T cells. Isolation of CD8+ and CD4+ T cells was performed negatively, whereas enrichment of TEMRA cells was done by FACS. This CDR3 spans 17 amino acids. Germline assignment: CDR1 SGHDN and CDR2 FVKESK. The V segment lost 6 bases and the J segment 2 bases; nucleotides outside the gene matches: 15.

This chain links TRBV14 with TRBJ2-5, with 7 bases that match TRBD1. The sequence was obtained from a human donor with multiple sclerosis. The sequencing input was CD8+ T cells from PBMCs. The CDR3 coding sequence is TGTGCCAGCAGATCCAGTAGTTCGACGGGACAGCAAGAGACCCAGTACTTC. This gives the protein CASRSSSSTGQQETQYF. Variable domain in full (rest from reference TRBV14 and TRBJ2-5): EAGVTQFPSHSVIEKGQTVTLRCDPISGHDNLYWYRRVMGKEIKFLLHFVKESKQDESGMPNNRFLAERTGGTYSTLKVQPAELEDSGVYFCASRSSSSTGQQETQYFGPGTRLLVL.